The rows below give T cell receptor beta chains drawn from one sample of a study of beta chain features in type 1 diabetes. The repertoire was sequenced with immunoSEQ multiplex PCR; TCRdb's copy has only in-frame clones and lacks some. The sample carries tens of thousands of clones, about 64% recorded once. The sequenced sample consisted of stem cell memory CD4+ T cells from blood. These receptors were collected from a woman aged 30 to 39 with type 1 diabetes. The conserved cysteine and the conserved F or W are not part of the CDR3 here.

v_gene: TRBV5-1; j_gene: TRBJ2-5; CDR3aa: ASSVLTRKETQY
v_gene: TRBV28; j_gene: TRBJ2-7; CDR3aa: ASSPGTGVSEQY
v_gene: TRBV5-1; j_gene: TRBJ1-1; CDR3aa: ASSVNPLNTEAF
v_gene: TRBV4-1; j_gene: TRBJ2-6; CDR3aa: ASSQFQFSGANVLT
v_gene: TRBV27; j_gene: TRBJ2-2; CDR3aa: ASSKKTGVNTGELF
v_gene: TRBV19; j_gene: TRBJ1-5; CDR3aa: ASSTPPRTGWDQPQH
v_gene: TRBV10-2; j_gene: TRBJ2-5; CDR3aa: ASSDPGGVETQY
v_gene: TRBV7-9; j_gene: TRBJ1-2; CDR3aa: ASTPGDRDLYGYT
v_gene: TRBV5-1; j_gene: TRBJ2-1; CDR3aa: ASSPRGFEQF
v_gene: TRBV9; j_gene: TRBJ2-1; CDR3aa: ASSPRLAGYNEQF
v_gene: TRBV30; j_gene: TRBJ1-2; CDR3aa: AWSQRYGSGLYGYT
v_gene: TRBV5-1; j_gene: TRBJ2-1; CDR3aa: ASSLYRGMKVGNEQF
v_gene: TRBV5-1; j_gene: TRBJ2-1; CDR3aa: ASSALTSGSAEQF
v_gene: TRBV28; j_gene: TRBJ2-7; CDR3aa: ASSLGGQGYEQY
v_gene: TRBV6-1; j_gene: TRBJ1-5; CDR3aa: ASSERVYQPQH
v_gene: TRBV2; j_gene: TRBJ2-3; CDR3aa: ASSSGTGTDTQY
v_gene: TRBV30; j_gene: TRBJ2-1; CDR3aa: AWSLGRASGRDEQF
v_gene: TRBV9; j_gene: TRBJ2-2; CDR3aa: ASSVRSGGSTGELF
v_gene: TRBV7-2; j_gene: TRBJ1-5; CDR3aa: ASSFLGPGQGNQPQH
v_gene: TRBV29-1; j_gene: TRBJ1-1; CDR3aa: SVSAGTNTEAF
v_gene: TRBV10-3; j_gene: TRBJ2-4; CDR3aa: AISESREYSGSPKNIQY
v_gene: TRBV19; j_gene: TRBJ2-5; CDR3aa: ASSIRQDPQETQY